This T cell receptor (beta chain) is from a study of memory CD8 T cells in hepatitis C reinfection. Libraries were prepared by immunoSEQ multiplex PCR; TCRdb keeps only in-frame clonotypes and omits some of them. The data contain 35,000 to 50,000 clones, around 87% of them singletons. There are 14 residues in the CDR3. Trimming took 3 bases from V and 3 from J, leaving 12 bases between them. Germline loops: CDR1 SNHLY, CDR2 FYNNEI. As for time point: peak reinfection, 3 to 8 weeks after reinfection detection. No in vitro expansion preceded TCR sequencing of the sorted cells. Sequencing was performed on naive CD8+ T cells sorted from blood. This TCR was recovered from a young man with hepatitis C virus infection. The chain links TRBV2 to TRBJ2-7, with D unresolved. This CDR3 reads CASSDPPDIYEQYV. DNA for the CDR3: TGTGCCAGCAGTGACCCCCCCGACATCTACGAGCAGTACGTC.